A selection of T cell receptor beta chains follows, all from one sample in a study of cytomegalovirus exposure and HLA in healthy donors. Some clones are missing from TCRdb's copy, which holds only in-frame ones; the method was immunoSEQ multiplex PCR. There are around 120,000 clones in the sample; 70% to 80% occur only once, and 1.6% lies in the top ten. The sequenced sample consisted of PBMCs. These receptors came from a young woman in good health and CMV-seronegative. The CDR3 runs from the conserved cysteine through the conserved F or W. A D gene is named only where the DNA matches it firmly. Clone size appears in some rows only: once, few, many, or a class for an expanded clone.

CDR3nt: TGTGCCAGTAGTCCGGAGGGCCGTACTGAAGCTTTCTTT
CDR3aa: CASSPEGRTEAFF
j_gene: TRBJ1-1
v_gene: TRBV19
abundance: -
d_gene: -

CDR3nt: TGTGCCAGCAGCCCCCTCCGTAATTCACCCCTCCACTTT
CDR3aa: CASSPLRNSPLHF
j_gene: TRBJ1-6
v_gene: TRBV27
abundance: few
d_gene: -

CDR3nt: TGTGCCAGCAGGATAACAGGGGCGGGCAGGACAACTAATGAAAAACTGTTTTTT
CDR3aa: CASRITGAGRTTNEKLFF
j_gene: TRBJ1-4
v_gene: TRBV2
abundance: -
d_gene: TRBD1

CDR3nt: TGTGCCAGCAGTCTACAGGGAAGCACTGAAGCTTTCTTT
CDR3aa: CASSLQGSTEAFF
j_gene: TRBJ1-1
v_gene: TRBV2
abundance: -
d_gene: -

CDR3nt: TGCGCCAGCAGCCCGAGCATGGGGGGGTATGGCTACGAGCAGTACTTC
CDR3aa: CASSPSMGGYGYEQYF
j_gene: TRBJ2-7
v_gene: TRBV5-1
abundance: -
d_gene: TRBD2

CDR3nt: TGTGCCAGCAGTTTTGGGGACAGGGGTTTCTACGAGCAGTACTTC
CDR3aa: CASSFGDRGFYEQYF
j_gene: TRBJ2-7
v_gene: TRBV6-5
abundance: -
d_gene: TRBD1

CDR3nt: TGCGCCAGCCGTGGGGGCAGGGGGGAAAGCTCTGGGGCCAACGTCCTGACTTTC
CDR3aa: CASRGGRGESSGANVLTF
j_gene: TRBJ2-6
v_gene: TRBV10-1
abundance: -
d_gene: -

CDR3nt: TGTGCCAGCCGGCGGATAATGAACACTGAAGCTTTCTTT
CDR3aa: CASRRIMNTEAFF
j_gene: TRBJ1-1
v_gene: TRBV2
abundance: -
d_gene: -

CDR3nt: TGCGCCAGCAGCCCTAATTACCGGGGGGCCCAAAATGAGCAGTACTTC
CDR3aa: CASSPNYRGAQNEQYF
j_gene: TRBJ2-7
v_gene: TRBV4-1
abundance: -
d_gene: -

CDR3nt: TGTGCCAGCAGGGGGGCGGGGGATAATTCACCCCTCCACTTT
CDR3aa: CASRGAGDNSPLHF
j_gene: TRBJ1-6
v_gene: TRBV6-5
abundance: -
d_gene: -

CDR3nt: TGTGCCAGCACCCCACAGGGGGATAGCAATCAGCCCCAGCATTTT
CDR3aa: CASTPQGDSNQPQHF
j_gene: TRBJ1-5
v_gene: TRBV28
abundance: -
d_gene: TRBD1

CDR3nt: TGTGCCAGTCACAGGGGGTTCACAGATACGCAGTATTTT
CDR3aa: CASHRGFTDTQYF
j_gene: TRBJ2-3
v_gene: TRBV6-1
abundance: -
d_gene: TRBD1

CDR3nt: TGTGCTAGTGCTCCGGGACAGGGAAAGAATCAGCCCCAGCATTTT
CDR3aa: CASAPGQGKNQPQHF
j_gene: TRBJ1-5
v_gene: TRBV12-5
abundance: -
d_gene: TRBD1

CDR3nt: TGCAGCGTTGCACCCCCCGAGGAACAAGAGACCCAGTACTTC
CDR3aa: CSVAPPEEQETQYF
j_gene: TRBJ2-5
v_gene: TRBV29-1
abundance: -
d_gene: -

CDR3nt: TGCGCCAGCAGTCAGTACAGGGAAGGCTATGGCTACACCTTC
CDR3aa: CASSQYREGYGYTF
j_gene: TRBJ1-2
v_gene: TRBV23-1
abundance: few
d_gene: -

CDR3nt: TGCGCCAGCAGCTTTGATTCAGCGTTGAATGGCTACACCTTC
CDR3aa: CASSFDSALNGYTF
j_gene: TRBJ1-2
v_gene: TRBV5-1
abundance: few
d_gene: -

CDR3nt: TGCGCCAGCAGTGGTATGAGCGGGGGGGCGCTCAATGAGCAGTTCTTC
CDR3aa: CASSGMSGGALNEQFF
j_gene: TRBJ2-1
v_gene: TRBV10-1
abundance: -
d_gene: TRBD2

CDR3nt: TGCGCCAGCAGCCAAGGGCTTGAGGAGGAGCAGTTCTTC
CDR3aa: CASSQGLEEEQFF
j_gene: TRBJ2-1
v_gene: TRBV4-1
abundance: once
d_gene: -

CDR3nt: TGTGCCAGTAGTATTGGAGTGAATAGCAATCAGCCCCAGCATTTT
CDR3aa: CASSIGVNSNQPQHF
j_gene: TRBJ1-5
v_gene: TRBV19
abundance: -
d_gene: -

CDR3nt: TGTGCCTGGAGAAAATTCAGCGCCCTGTCCTCTGGGGCCAACGTCCTGACTTTC
CDR3aa: CAWRKFSALSSGANVLTF
j_gene: TRBJ2-6
v_gene: TRBV30
abundance: -
d_gene: -

CDR3nt: TGTGCCAGCAGTGTCGGTAGCGGGGGGGCTCTGCATCCCTACGAGCAGTACTTC
CDR3aa: CASSVGSGGALHPYEQYF
j_gene: TRBJ2-7
v_gene: TRBV2
abundance: -
d_gene: TRBD2

CDR3nt: TGTGCCAGCAGCTTGATTCGGAACACCGGGGAGCTGTTTTTT
CDR3aa: CASSLIRNTGELFF
j_gene: TRBJ2-2
v_gene: TRBV5-4
abundance: -
d_gene: -

CDR3nt: TGCGCCAGCAGTCCGACAGGGGCTCCTGAAGCTTTCTTT
CDR3aa: CASSPTGAPEAFF
j_gene: TRBJ1-1
v_gene: TRBV4-1
abundance: few
d_gene: TRBD1

CDR3nt: TGTGCCAGCAGTGCACTAGGGACTAGCGGGGGCGTTGAGCAGTTCTTC
CDR3aa: CASSALGTSGGVEQFF
j_gene: TRBJ2-1
v_gene: TRBV6-4
abundance: -
d_gene: TRBD2

CDR3nt: TGCGCCAGCAGCCAAGGTCTACAGAGTAAAGAGACCCAGTACTTC
CDR3aa: CASSQGLQSKETQYF
j_gene: TRBJ2-5
v_gene: TRBV4-1
abundance: -
d_gene: -

CDR3nt: TGTGCCAGCAGGTCCAACAGGGAAGGAGGGCATTTT
CDR3aa: CASRSNREGGHF
j_gene: TRBJ1-5
v_gene: TRBV28
abundance: few
d_gene: -

CDR3nt: TGTGCCAGCAGCCAGGGACTTTACAATGAGCAGTTCTTC
CDR3aa: CASSQGLYNEQFF
j_gene: TRBJ2-1
v_gene: TRBV7-9
abundance: -
d_gene: -

CDR3nt: TGCAGCGTTGGAAGGACTAGCGGGGGAGATACGCAGTATTTT
CDR3aa: CSVGRTSGGDTQYF
j_gene: TRBJ2-3
v_gene: TRBV29-1
abundance: -
d_gene: TRBD2

CDR3nt: TGTGCCAGTAGCCAGGGGTCTGGGGCCAACGTCCTGACTTTC
CDR3aa: CASSQGSGANVLTF
j_gene: TRBJ2-6
v_gene: TRBV19
abundance: few
d_gene: -

CDR3nt: TGCGCCAGCAAGACACAGGGGGCGGGCAATCAGCCCCAGCATTTT
CDR3aa: CASKTQGAGNQPQHF
j_gene: TRBJ1-5
v_gene: TRBV4-1
abundance: -
d_gene: TRBD1

CDR3nt: TGTGCCAGCAGTCCAACGCTGGCAGGCCAAACTGAAGCTTTCTTT
CDR3aa: CASSPTLAGQTEAFF
j_gene: TRBJ1-1
v_gene: TRBV28
abundance: -
d_gene: -

CDR3nt: TGCGCCAGCAGCTTTGGCCCTAGCGGGGGTCGTGAGCAGTACTTC
CDR3aa: CASSFGPSGGREQYF
j_gene: TRBJ2-7
v_gene: TRBV5-1
abundance: -
d_gene: TRBD2

CDR3nt: TGTGCCAGCTCACCGGACAGGCATCAGCCCCAGCATTTT
CDR3aa: CASSPDRHQPQHF
j_gene: TRBJ1-5
v_gene: TRBV18
abundance: few
d_gene: TRBD1

CDR3nt: TGTGCCAGCAGTTCCGGGTTGAACACTGAAGCTTTCTTT
CDR3aa: CASSSGLNTEAFF
j_gene: TRBJ1-1
v_gene: TRBV5-5
abundance: -
d_gene: -

CDR3nt: TGTGCTAGTGGCCTCCGAGGAACAGATACGCAGTATTTT
CDR3aa: CASGLRGTDTQYF
j_gene: TRBJ2-3
v_gene: TRBV12-5
abundance: -
d_gene: -

CDR3nt: TGCGCCAGCAGGATAAGCCTCCAAGAGACCCAGTACTTC
CDR3aa: CASRISLQETQYF
j_gene: TRBJ2-5
v_gene: TRBV5-1
abundance: -
d_gene: -

CDR3nt: TGCGCCAGCAGCTTAGGGGCGGGAACCTACGAGCAGTACTTC
CDR3aa: CASSLGAGTYEQYF
j_gene: TRBJ2-7
v_gene: TRBV5-1
abundance: once
d_gene: -

CDR3nt: TGTGCCAGCATGACGGGGGCCTACGAGCAGTACTTC
CDR3aa: CASMTGAYEQYF
j_gene: TRBJ2-7
v_gene: TRBV6-1
abundance: few
d_gene: -

CDR3nt: TGTGCCAGTAGTGCAAGGGACAGGGTCGGAAATCAGCCCCAGCATTTT
CDR3aa: CASSARDRVGNQPQHF
j_gene: TRBJ1-5
v_gene: TRBV19
abundance: once
d_gene: TRBD1

CDR3nt: TGTGCCAGCAGCTACGACTGGGACACCTACGAGCAGTACTTC
CDR3aa: CASSYDWDTYEQYF
j_gene: TRBJ2-7
v_gene: TRBV5-6
abundance: -
d_gene: -

CDR3nt: TGTGCCAGCAGCCAGGACAGGGTGAACACTGAAGCTTTCTTT
CDR3aa: CASSQDRVNTEAFF
j_gene: TRBJ1-1
v_gene: TRBV4-2
abundance: -
d_gene: TRBD1

CDR3nt: TGCGCCAGCAGCCAAGGGGACAGGGACTCCTATAATTCACCCCTCCACTTT
CDR3aa: CASSQGDRDSYNSPLHF
j_gene: TRBJ1-6
v_gene: TRBV4-1
abundance: -
d_gene: TRBD1

CDR3nt: TGTGCCAGCAGTGCACAGGGGGAGGTTCAGCCCCAGCATTTT
CDR3aa: CASSAQGEVQPQHF
j_gene: TRBJ1-5
v_gene: TRBV2
abundance: -
d_gene: TRBD1

CDR3nt: TGCAGCGTTGTAGGGGACAGGGGGCCCTACGAGCAGTACTTC
CDR3aa: CSVVGDRGPYEQYF
j_gene: TRBJ2-7
v_gene: TRBV29-1
abundance: few
d_gene: TRBD1

CDR3nt: TGTGCCAGCAGCGACTTCACAGATACGCAGTATTTT
CDR3aa: CASSDFTDTQYF
j_gene: TRBJ2-3
v_gene: TRBV6-6
abundance: few
d_gene: -

CDR3nt: TGTGCCAGCAGTTATAACGCCGGCTATGGCTACACCTTC
CDR3aa: CASSYNAGYGYTF
j_gene: TRBJ1-2
v_gene: TRBV28
abundance: once
d_gene: -

CDR3nt: TGTGCGTACAAGGAGGGAGCCTATAATTCACCCCTCCACTTT
CDR3aa: CAYKEGAYNSPLHF
j_gene: TRBJ1-6
v_gene: TRBV28
abundance: -
d_gene: -

CDR3nt: TGTGCCAGCAGTGACAGGGGTGAAAAACTGTTTTTT
CDR3aa: CASSDRGEKLFF
j_gene: TRBJ1-4
v_gene: TRBV6-1
abundance: -
d_gene: -

CDR3nt: TGCGCCAGCAGCTTTATGACACCCAGTCGTGGGACAGGAGGCATGAACACTGAAGCTTTCTTT
CDR3aa: CASSFMTPSRGTGGMNTEAFF
j_gene: TRBJ1-1
v_gene: TRBV5-1
abundance: -
d_gene: TRBD1

CDR3nt: TGCGCCAGCAGCCAAGGACAGCACGCCGCGAACACCGGGGAGCTGTTTTTT
CDR3aa: CASSQGQHAANTGELFF
j_gene: TRBJ2-2
v_gene: TRBV4-1
abundance: -
d_gene: -

CDR3nt: TGCGCCAGCAGCCCCCTCACAGCAACTAATGAAAAACTGTTTTTT
CDR3aa: CASSPLTATNEKLFF
j_gene: TRBJ1-4
v_gene: TRBV5-1
abundance: -
d_gene: -

CDR3nt: TGCGCCAGCAGCTTTGTGGGAGACTATGGCTACACCTTC
CDR3aa: CASSFVGDYGYTF
j_gene: TRBJ1-2
v_gene: TRBV5-1
abundance: -
d_gene: -

CDR3nt: TGTGCCAGCAGCCGCAGGGACAGGGGGCGATATGAAAAACTGTTTTTT
CDR3aa: CASSRRDRGRYEKLFF
j_gene: TRBJ1-4
v_gene: TRBV14
abundance: once
d_gene: TRBD1

CDR3nt: TGTGCCAGCAGCCCTAGACTAGCGGGGGGAGTCGGCAATGAGCAGTTCTTC
CDR3aa: CASSPRLAGGVGNEQFF
j_gene: TRBJ2-1
v_gene: TRBV5-4
abundance: many
d_gene: TRBD2

CDR3nt: TGTGCCAGCAGCGCTGAACCGGGACTAGCGACCGAGACCCAGTACTTC
CDR3aa: CASSAEPGLATETQYF
j_gene: TRBJ2-5
v_gene: TRBV9
abundance: few
d_gene: TRBD2

CDR3nt: TGTGCCAGCAGCTTGGAATCCGGACAGGTAAACACTGAAGCTTTCTTT
CDR3aa: CASSLESGQVNTEAFF
j_gene: TRBJ1-1
v_gene: TRBV5-6
abundance: -
d_gene: TRBD1